What follows are 24 T cell receptor beta chains derived from one specimen sequenced in a study of T-cell memory formation after mild COVID-19. Each CDR3 protein is one row after TCRdb ran MiXCR on the 5' RACE reads. The data contain over 400,000 distinct CDR3 sequences, about 22% of them singletons. Sequences were obtained from PBMCs or a T cell subset sorted from them (not recorded which). These receptors were taken from an adult woman who had mild COVID-19 (a few samples of this study predate the infection). Cell type and time point are not known.

V gene TRBV6-2 or TRBV6-3 combines with J gene TRBJ1-1; unclear D gene. In germline, CDR1 is MNHEY, CDR2 SVGEGT. V was cut by 5 bases and J by 4 bases, with 17 bases left in between. There are 15 residues in the CDR3. CDR3 residues: CASSPKRDRATEAFF. As DNA, the CDR3 is TGTGCCAGCAGTCCCAAGCGGGATAGGGCCACTGAAGCTTTCTTT.

The chain combines TRBV7-8 with TRBJ2-3; D perhaps matches TRBD1 (5 bases). CDR3 length: 17 amino acids. V lost 7 bases, J lost 2 bases, and 22 bases lay in between. Germline V gene data show CDR1 as SGHVS and CDR2 as FQNEAQ. CDR3 bases: TGTGCCAGCAAGGGTGGGGCAGCGCCTTTCTTCACAGATACGCAGTATTTT. Translating it yields CASKGGAAPFFTDTQYF.

The chain has TRBV29-1 and TRBJ2-2; TRBD2 aligns across 13 bases. Losses at the gene ends were 7 bases for V and 6 bases for J; bases not matched to a gene: 5. This CDR3 comprises 14 residues. The germline gives CDR1 SQVTM, CDR2 ANQGSEA. CDR3 coding DNA: TGCAGCGGGGGGACTAGCGGGGTATCCGGGGAGCTGTTTTTT. It is translated as CSGGTSGVSGELFF.

The chain has TRBV20-1 and TRBJ1-1; D is ambiguous. Trimming took off 1 base at V and 2 bases at J, with 8 bases between the two ends. CDR1 DFQATT and CDR2 SNEGSKA come from the germline V gene (reference sequence). This CDR3 region has 13 residues. CDR3 in amino acids: CSARGGPNTEAFF. The CDR3 DNA reads as TGCAGTGCTAGAGGTGGGCCCAACACTGAAGCTTTCTTT.

CDR3 DNA sequence: TGTGCCAGCAGCCACCGCGCGGCGAACACCGGGGAGCTGTTTTTT. Protein sequence: CASSHRAANTGELFF. The chain combines TRBV7-8 with TRBJ2-2; D gene uncertain. Trimming removed 5 bases from V and 0 bases from J, with 10 bases in between. The CDR3 is 15 amino acids. From germline, CDR1 is SGHVS and CDR2 FQNEAQ.

This sequence joins TRBV7-3 and TRBJ1-1; a weak D match, TRBD1 (6 bases). The germline gives CDR1 SGHTA, CDR2 FQGTGA. Between the trimmed V and J ends, which lost 5 bases and 4 bases, there was a span of 17 bases. This CDR3 is built from 15 residues. The CDR3 spells CASSPAAGETTEAFF. CDR3 nucleotide sequence: TGTGCCAGCAGCCCTGCGGCAGGGGAGACCACTGAAGCTTTCTTT.

This clonotype was found a few times. The chain uses TRBV20-1 and TRBJ1-1; D call uncertain. CDR1 and CDR2 from the germline V gene are DFQATT and SNEGSKA (reference sequence). The V end was cut by 5 bases, the J end by 8 bases, with 12 bases between. The CDR3 runs 11 residues. The CDR3 nucleotides read TGCAGTGCTCCCTTGAAGGACGAAGCTTTCTTT. Its translation is CSAPLKDEAFF.

This clonotype was seen a handful of times. The chain is built from TRBV5-1 and TRBJ2-7, with D unclear. Between the trimmed V and J ends, which lost 0 bases and 5 bases, there was a span of 9 bases. The CDR3 totals 13 residues. The germline V gene has CDR1 SGHRS and CDR2 YFSETQ. As DNA, the CDR3 is TGCGCCAGCAGCTTGGAAGGGCTGGACGAGCAGTACTTC. Protein product: CASSLEGLDEQYF.

This clonotype was seen only a few times. This chain uses TRBV7-8 with TRBJ2-2, with 8 nucleotides matching TRBD2. The CDR3 is 17 amino acids. Unmatched junction bases numbered 6, after V lost 0 bases and J lost 3 bases. The germline V gene encodes CDR1 SGHVS and CDR2 FQNEAQ. In nucleotides, the CDR3 is TGTGCCAGCAGCTTAGCCAACGGGGGGGCCTACACCGGGGAGCTGTTTTTT. Translating it yields CASSLANGGAYTGELFF.

The chain recombines TRBV10-3 with TRBJ2-1; D is unresolved. Looked up from germline, CDR1 is ENHRY and CDR2 is SYGVKD. This CDR3 has 12 amino acids. V lost 5 bases to trimming and J lost 5 bases, with 7 bases between them. CDR3 DNA sequence: TGTGCCATCAGTCGAGATCACAATGAGCAGTTCTTC. This encodes CAISRDHNEQFF.

This clonotype was recorded a few times. The genes are TRBV5-1 and TRBJ2-1; possibly TRBD2 for D (5 bases). Trimming shortened V by 0 bases and J by 3 bases, and 13 bases separated the two germline ends. Germline CDR1 reads SGHRS; CDR2 reads YFSETQ. The CDR3 is made up of 16 amino acids. The CDR3 loop reads CASSLGTGSDYNEQFF. The CDR3 nucleotides are TGCGCCAGCAGCTTGGGGACCGGTAGCGACTACAATGAGCAGTTCTTC.

The V gene is TRBV20-1, the J gene TRBJ2-1; D unclear. Trimming took off 2 bases at V and 7 bases at J, with 6 bases between the two ends. The CDR3 is 11 amino acids. Germline lookup yields CDR1 DFQATT and CDR2 SNEGSKA (reference sequence). CDR3 coding DNA: TGCAGTGCTAGACCCGGAAATGAGCAGTTCTTC. It codes for CSARPGNEQFF.

This clonotype was found once. The chain recombines TRBV5-1 with TRBJ2-1; TRBD1 agrees at 12 bases. This CDR3 has 14 residues. Germline V gene lookup returns CDR1 SGHRS and CDR2 YFSETQ. V trimming: 7 bases; J trimming: 10 bases; junction bases outside the gene matches: 9. The CDR3, as DNA: TGCGCCAGCGGCCCCGGGACAGGGGGCTGGGAGCAGTTCTTC. It is translated as CASGPGTGGWEQFF.

This clonotype was counted a few times. This rearrangement joins TRBV19 to TRBJ2-5; 9 bases are a match to TRBD1. CDR3 length: 16 amino acids. Germline V CDR1 and CDR2: LNHDA, SQIVND (reference sequence). Germline trimming cut 1 base from V and 5 bases from J; bases unmatched to any gene: 8. The CDR3 loop reads CASSIGAQGARETQYF. CDR3 nucleotide sequence: TGTGCCAGTAGTATAGGGGCACAGGGGGCAAGGGAGACCCAGTACTTC.

The chain uses TRBV29-1 and TRBJ2-1; TRBD1 aligns across 8 bases. This CDR3 has 14 residues. Germline V gene lookup returns CDR1 SQVTM and CDR2 ANQGSEA. The V and J ends lost 6 bases and 4 bases, in that order; junction bases with no gene match: 8. CDR3 DNA: TGCAGCGTGTTTCAGGGGGCGTCTTACAATGAGCAGTTCTTC. This translates into CSVFQGASYNEQFF.

This clonotype was counted between two and nine times. This chain uses TRBV5-1 with TRBJ2-5; 8 bases map to TRBD1. Germline CDR1 is SGHRS and CDR2 is YFSETQ. CDR3 length: 13 residues. The J segment lost 4 bases and the V segment lost 7 bases, leaving 6 bases of the junction unmatched. The CDR3 DNA reads TGCGCCAGCCAGAGAGGACAGGGAGAGACCCAGTACTTC. It codes for CASQRGQGETQYF.

This clonotype turned up a few times. This CDR3 is CSASRRNSGANVLTF. The CDR3 DNA reads TGCAGTGCTAGTAGAAGGAACTCTGGGGCCAACGTCCTGACTTTC. The chain employs TRBV20-1 and TRBJ2-6; D not resolved. V shed 3 bases and J shed 0 bases, with 9 bases lying between them. Germline values: CDR1 DFQATT, CDR2 SNEGSKA (reference sequence). The CDR3 length is 15 residues.

This sequence joins TRBV7-6 and TRBJ2-5; weak D call: TRBD2 (6 bases). Germline loops: CDR1 SGHVS, CDR2 FNYEAQ. The germline V and J ends were trimmed by 5 bases and 0 bases, with 16 bases remaining between them. The CDR3 contains 16 residues. The CDR3 coding sequence is TGTGCCAGCAGCGGAGAAGGGGCTAGCGACCAAGAGACCCAGTACTTC. It codes for CASSGEGASDQETQYF.

This chain joins TRBV20-1 and TRBJ1-5; weak D call: TRBD1 (5 bases). The CDR3 contains 14 residues. V was clipped by 3 bases and J by 3 bases, with 12 bases between them. Per germline, CDR1 DFQATT and CDR2 SNEGSKA (reference sequence). The CDR3 DNA reads as TGCAGTGCTAGTGCAGGGAGAGTCAATCAGCCCCAGCATTTT. This codes for CSASAGRVNQPQHF.

The CDR3 protein is CATSEGLAGYNEQFF. In DNA form, the CDR3 reads TGTGCCACCAGTGAAGGACTAGCGGGGTACAATGAGCAGTTCTTC. The chain links TRBV24-1 to TRBJ2-1; 12 bases line up with TRBD2. The CDR3 consists of 15 residues. The germline CDR1 and CDR2 sequences are KGHDR and SFDVKD. J gave up 4 bases and V 4 bases, and 1 base lay outside the gene matches.

This clonotype was seen a few times. The rearrangement links TRBV3-1 to TRBJ2-4, with TRBD2 as a possible D gene (6 bases). Germline V lookup: CDR1 LGHDT, CDR2 YNNKEL (reference sequence). The length of the CDR3 is 17 residues. V was clipped by 4 bases and J by 0 bases, with 16 bases between them. The CDR3 sequence: CASSRGTSTSAKNIQYF. The DNA of the CDR3 is TGTGCCAGCAGCCGGGGGACTTCTACGTCAGCCAAAAACATTCAGTACTTC.

Only a few counts were recorded for this clonotype. V usage is TRBV29-1 and J usage is TRBJ2-7; D is unresolved. CDR3 length equals 12 residues. CDR1 and CDR2 from the germline V gene are SQVTM and ANQGSEA. With 3 bases removed from V and 0 bases from J, the gap between germline ends came to 6 bases. The CDR3 reads CSVDSGSYEQYF. CDR3 DNA: TGCAGCGTTGATAGTGGCTCCTACGAGCAGTACTTC.

There are a few counts of this clonotype. The chain recombines TRBV6-6 with TRBJ1-5, with 8 bases matching TRBD1. J lost 0 bases, V lost 2 bases, and 0 bases had no gene match. The CDR3 has 15 residues. The V gene's germline CDR1 is MNHNY and CDR2 SVGAGI (reference sequence). As DNA, the CDR3 is TGTGCCAGCAGTTACGACAGGGGTAGCAATCAGCCCCAGCATTTT. It translates to CASSYDRGSNQPQHF.

This clonotype was found a few times. The chain links TRBV7-9 to TRBJ1-1, with 8 bases lining up with TRBD1. V shed 7 bases, J shed 1 base, and the junction held 2 bases outside the gene matches. CDR1 SEHNR and CDR2 FQNEAQ come from the germline V gene (reference sequence). This CDR3 spans 13 amino acids. For the CDR3, the DNA is TGTGCCAGCAACGGACAGGGGAACACTGAAGCTTTCTTT. Its translation is CASNGQGNTEAFF.